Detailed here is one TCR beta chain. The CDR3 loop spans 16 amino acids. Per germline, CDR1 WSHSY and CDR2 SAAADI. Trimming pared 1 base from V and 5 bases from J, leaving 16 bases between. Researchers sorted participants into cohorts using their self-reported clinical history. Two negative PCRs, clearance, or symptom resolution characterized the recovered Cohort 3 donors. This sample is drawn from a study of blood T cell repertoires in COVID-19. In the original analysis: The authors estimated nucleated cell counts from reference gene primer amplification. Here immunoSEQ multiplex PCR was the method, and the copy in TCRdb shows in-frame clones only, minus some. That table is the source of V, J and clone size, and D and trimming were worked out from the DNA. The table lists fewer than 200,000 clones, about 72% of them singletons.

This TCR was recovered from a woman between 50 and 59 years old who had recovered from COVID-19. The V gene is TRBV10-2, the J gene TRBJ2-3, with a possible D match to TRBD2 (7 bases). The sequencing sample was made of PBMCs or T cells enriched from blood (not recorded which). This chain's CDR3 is CASSEYGGLVGDTQYF. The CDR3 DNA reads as TGCGCCAGCAGTGAGTACGGGGGGCTAGTAGGAGATACGCAGTATTTT.